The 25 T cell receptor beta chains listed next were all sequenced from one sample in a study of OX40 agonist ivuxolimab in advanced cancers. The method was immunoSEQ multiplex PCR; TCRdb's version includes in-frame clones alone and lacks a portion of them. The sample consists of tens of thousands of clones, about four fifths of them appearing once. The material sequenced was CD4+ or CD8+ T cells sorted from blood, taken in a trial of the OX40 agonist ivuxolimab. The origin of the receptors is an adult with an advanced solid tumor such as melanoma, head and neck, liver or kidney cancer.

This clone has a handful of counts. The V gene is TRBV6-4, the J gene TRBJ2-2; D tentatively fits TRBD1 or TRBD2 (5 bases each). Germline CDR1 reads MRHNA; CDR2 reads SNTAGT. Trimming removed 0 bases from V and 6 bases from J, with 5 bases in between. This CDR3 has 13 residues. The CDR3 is CASSDSGAGELFF. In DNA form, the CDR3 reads TGTGCCAGCAGTGACTCGGGGGCCGGGGAGCTGTTTTTT.

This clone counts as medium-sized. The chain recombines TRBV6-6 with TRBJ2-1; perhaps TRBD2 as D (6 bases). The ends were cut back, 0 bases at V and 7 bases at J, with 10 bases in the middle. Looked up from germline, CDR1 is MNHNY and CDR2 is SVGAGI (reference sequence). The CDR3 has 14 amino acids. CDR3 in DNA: TGTGCCAGCAGTTACTCTTTGGAGGGAAATGAGCAGTTCTTC. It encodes CASSYSLEGNEQFF.

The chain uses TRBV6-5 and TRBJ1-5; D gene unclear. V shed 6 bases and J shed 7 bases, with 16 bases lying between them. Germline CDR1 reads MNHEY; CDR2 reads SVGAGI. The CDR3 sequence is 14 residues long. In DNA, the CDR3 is TGTGCCAGCAGCCTCGGCCCGGTAGACCAGCCCCAGCATTTT. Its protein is CASSLGPVDQPQHF.

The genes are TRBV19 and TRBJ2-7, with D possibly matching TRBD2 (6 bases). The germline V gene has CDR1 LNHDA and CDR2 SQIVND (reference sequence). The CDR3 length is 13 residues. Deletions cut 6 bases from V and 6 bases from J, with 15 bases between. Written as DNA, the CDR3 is TGTGCCAGTAGACGTGGGGGGTTGGGCGAGCAGTACTTC. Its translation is CASRRGGLGEQYF.

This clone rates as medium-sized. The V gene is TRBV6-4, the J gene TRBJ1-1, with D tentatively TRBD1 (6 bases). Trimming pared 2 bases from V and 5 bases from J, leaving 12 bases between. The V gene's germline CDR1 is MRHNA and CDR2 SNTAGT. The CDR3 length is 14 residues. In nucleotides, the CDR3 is TGTGCCAGCAGTGACGGGGAGGGGGGGACTGAAGCTTTCTTT. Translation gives CASSDGEGGTEAFF.

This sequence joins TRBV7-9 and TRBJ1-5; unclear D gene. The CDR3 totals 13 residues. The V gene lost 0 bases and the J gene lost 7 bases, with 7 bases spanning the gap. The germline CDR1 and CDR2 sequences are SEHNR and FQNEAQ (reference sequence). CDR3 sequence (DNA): TGTGCCAGCAGCTTAGCGTACGGGCAGCCCCAGCATTTT. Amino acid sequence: CASSLAYGQPQHF.

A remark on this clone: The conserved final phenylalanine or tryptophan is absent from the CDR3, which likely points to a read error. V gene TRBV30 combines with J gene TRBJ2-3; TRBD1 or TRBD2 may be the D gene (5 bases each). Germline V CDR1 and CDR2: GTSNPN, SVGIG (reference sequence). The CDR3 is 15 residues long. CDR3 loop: CAWSHRGDGTDTQYS. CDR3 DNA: TGTGCCTGGAGCCACCGAGGGGATGGCACAGATACCCAGTATTCT.

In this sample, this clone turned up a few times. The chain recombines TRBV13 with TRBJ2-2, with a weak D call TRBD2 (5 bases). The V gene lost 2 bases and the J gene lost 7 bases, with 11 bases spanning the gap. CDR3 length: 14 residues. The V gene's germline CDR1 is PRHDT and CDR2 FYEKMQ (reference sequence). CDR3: CASSLRGPGGELFF. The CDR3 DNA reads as TGTGCCAGCAGCTTACGGGGTCCGGGCGGGGAGCTGTTTTTT.

The CDR3 here is CASSPGRTREQFF. The CDR3 DNA sequence: TGTGCCAGCAGCCCCGGTAGGACTCGGGAGCAGTTCTTC. J is TRBJ2-1 and V is TRBV5-4, with a possible D match to TRBD2 (5 bases). This CDR3 is built from 13 residues. V was cut by 4 bases and J by 10 bases, with 15 bases left in between. From germline, CDR1 is SGHNT and CDR2 YYREEE (reference sequence).

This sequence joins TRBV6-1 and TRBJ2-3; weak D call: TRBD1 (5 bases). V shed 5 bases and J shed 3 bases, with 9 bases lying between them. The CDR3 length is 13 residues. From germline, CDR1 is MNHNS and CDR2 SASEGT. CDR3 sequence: CASSRRETDTQYF. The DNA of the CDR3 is TGTGCCAGCAGTCGCAGGGAAACAGATACGCAGTATTTT.

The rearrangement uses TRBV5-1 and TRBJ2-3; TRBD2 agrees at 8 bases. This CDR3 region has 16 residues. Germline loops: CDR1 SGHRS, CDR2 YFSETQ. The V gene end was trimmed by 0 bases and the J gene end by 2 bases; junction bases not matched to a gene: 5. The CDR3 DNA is TGCGCCAGCAGCTTGGGTGCGGGGGGATCCACAGATACGCAGTATTTT. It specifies CASSLGAGGSTDTQYF.

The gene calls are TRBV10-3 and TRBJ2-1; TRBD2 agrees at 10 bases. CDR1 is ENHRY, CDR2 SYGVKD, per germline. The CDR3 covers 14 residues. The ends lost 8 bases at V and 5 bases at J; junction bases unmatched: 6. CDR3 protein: CAISASGGDNEQFF. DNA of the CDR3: TGTGCCATCTCAGCTAGCGGGGGTGACAATGAGCAGTTCTTC.

The DNA for the CDR3 is TGTGCCAGCGAGAAGGACATTCCGAACACCGGGGAGCTGTTTTTT. Its translation is CASEKDIPNTGELFF. The chain links TRBV27 to TRBJ2-2; TRBD1 is a possible D gene (5 bases). V was shortened by 8 bases and J by 0 bases, with 13 bases between the two germline ends. There are 15 residues in the CDR3. Germline V lookup: CDR1 MNHEY, CDR2 SMNVEV (reference sequence).

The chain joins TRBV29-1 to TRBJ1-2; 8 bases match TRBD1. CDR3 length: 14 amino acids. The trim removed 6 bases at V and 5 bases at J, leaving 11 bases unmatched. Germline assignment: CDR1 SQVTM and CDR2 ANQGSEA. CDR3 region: CSVRPGTGLYGYTF. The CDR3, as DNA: TGCAGCGTCCGCCCCGGGACAGGTCTTTATGGCTACACCTTC.

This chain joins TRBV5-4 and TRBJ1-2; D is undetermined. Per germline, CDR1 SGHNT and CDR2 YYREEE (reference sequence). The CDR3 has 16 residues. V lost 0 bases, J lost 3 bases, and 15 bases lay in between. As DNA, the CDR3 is TGTGCCAGCAGCTTGGGTGACAACCCAAAGGACTATGGCTACACCTTC. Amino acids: CASSLGDNPKDYGYTF.

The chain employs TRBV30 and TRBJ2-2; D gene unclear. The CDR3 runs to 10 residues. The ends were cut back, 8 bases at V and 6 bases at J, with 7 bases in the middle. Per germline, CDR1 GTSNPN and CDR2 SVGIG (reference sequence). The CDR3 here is CALEPGELFF. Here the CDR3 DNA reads TGTGCCCTTGAGCCCGGGGAGCTGTTTTTT.

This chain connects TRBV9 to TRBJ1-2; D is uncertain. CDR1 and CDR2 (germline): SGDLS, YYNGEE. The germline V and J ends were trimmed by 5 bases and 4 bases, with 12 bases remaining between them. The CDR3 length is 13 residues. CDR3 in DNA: TGTGCCAGCAGAGACCTACGGGGCTATGGCTACACCTTC. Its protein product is CASRDLRGYGYTF.

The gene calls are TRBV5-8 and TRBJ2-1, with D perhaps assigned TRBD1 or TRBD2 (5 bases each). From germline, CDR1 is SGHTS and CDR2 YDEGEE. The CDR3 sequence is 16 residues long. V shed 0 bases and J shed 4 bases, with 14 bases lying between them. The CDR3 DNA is TGTGCCAGCAGCTTGGGGGGGTTTGCCAGTTACAATGAGCAGTTCTTC. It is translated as CASSLGGFASYNEQFF.

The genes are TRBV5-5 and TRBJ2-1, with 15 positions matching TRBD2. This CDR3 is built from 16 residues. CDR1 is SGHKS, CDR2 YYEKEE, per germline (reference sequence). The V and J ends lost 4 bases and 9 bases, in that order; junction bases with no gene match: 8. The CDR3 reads CASSPGTSGGRGEQFF. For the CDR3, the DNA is TGTGCCAGCAGCCCGGGGACTAGCGGGGGGCGGGGTGAGCAGTTCTTC.

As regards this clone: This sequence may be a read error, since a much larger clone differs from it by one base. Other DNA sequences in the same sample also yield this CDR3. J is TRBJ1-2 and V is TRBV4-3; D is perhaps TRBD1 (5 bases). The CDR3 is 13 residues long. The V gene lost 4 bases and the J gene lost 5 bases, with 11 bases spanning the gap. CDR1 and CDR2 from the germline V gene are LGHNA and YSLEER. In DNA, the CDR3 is TGCGCCAGCAGCCCAGGGAGGGGTTATGGCTACACCTTC. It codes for CASSPGRGYGYTF.

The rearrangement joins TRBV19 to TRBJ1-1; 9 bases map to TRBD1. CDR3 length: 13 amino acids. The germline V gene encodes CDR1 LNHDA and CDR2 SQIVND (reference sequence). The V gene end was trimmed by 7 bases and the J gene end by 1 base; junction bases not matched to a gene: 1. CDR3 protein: CASTTGGNTEAFF. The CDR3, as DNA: TGTGCCAGTACGACAGGGGGGAACACTGAAGCTTTCTTT.

CDR3 amino acids: CASRVGGSYNEQFF. The CDR3 DNA is TGTGCCAGCCGAGTCGGGGGCTCCTACAATGAGCAGTTCTTC. The genes are TRBV27 and TRBJ2-1, with a weak D call TRBD2 (6 bases). CDR1 MNHEY and CDR2 SMNVEV come from the germline V gene (reference sequence). V lost 8 bases to trimming and J lost 0 bases, with 11 bases between them. CDR3 length: 14 amino acids.

CDR3: CASSLMGTYSSGANVLTF. The CDR3 bases are TGTGCCAGCAGCCTAATGGGGACATATAGCTCTGGGGCCAACGTCCTGACTTTC. The gene calls are TRBV7-2 and TRBJ2-6, with a weak D call TRBD1 (6 bases). With 5 bases removed from V and 0 bases from J, the gap between germline ends came to 17 bases. The CDR3 is made up of 18 amino acids. Germline V gene data show CDR1 as SGHTA and CDR2 as FQGNSA.

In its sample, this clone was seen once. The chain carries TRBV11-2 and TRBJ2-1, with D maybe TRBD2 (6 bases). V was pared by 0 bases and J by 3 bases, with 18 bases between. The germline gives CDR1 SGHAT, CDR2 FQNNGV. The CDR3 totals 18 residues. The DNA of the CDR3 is TGTGCCAGCAGCTTAGACCCCTCTCGCGGGGAGTTCTACAATGAGCAGTTCTTC. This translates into CASSLDPSRGEFYNEQFF.

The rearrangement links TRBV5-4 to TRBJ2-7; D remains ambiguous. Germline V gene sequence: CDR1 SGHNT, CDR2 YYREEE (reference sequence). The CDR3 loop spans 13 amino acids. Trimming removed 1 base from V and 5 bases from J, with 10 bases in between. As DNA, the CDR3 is TGTGCCAGCAGCTTGTATGGTGTCAACGAGCAGTACTTC. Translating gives CASSLYGVNEQYF.